This T cell receptor beta chain was identified during a study of T cells in Graves' hyperthyroidism and ophthalmopathy. Amplification of TCR beta CDR3 regions was performed using RNA transcripts as template. In the first-round RT-PCR of the TCR CDR3, the HTBI primer set was used. TCRdb recomputed calls from the multiplex PCR reads with MiXCR, one row per CDR3 protein. The table lists 640,000 or so distinct CDR3 sequences, approximately 15% of them singletons. Germline CDR1 SQVTM, CDR2 ANQGSEA. Trimming stripped 3 bases from V and 3 bases from J, with 17 bases between. This CDR3 spans 15 amino acids. In this sample, this clonotype turned up a few times. Its antigen is unidentified. Study outcomes and limitations: The model made its ophthalmopathy prediction, and onset followed a median approximately six months later. Also found in blood were most expanded thyroid clonotypes above 0.001. Ophthalmopathy was separated from stable hyperthyroidism by a 13 V-J model.

Source material for PBMCs was less than 12 ml fresh peripheral blood. V is TRBV29-1 and J is TRBJ1-2, with unresolved D. The sequenced sample consisted of blood. The TCR sequence derives from a woman between 18 and 29 years old with Graves' ophthalmopathy. The CDR3 here is CSVDLDKSYYYGYTF. CDR3 sequence (DNA): TGCAGCGTTGACCTCGACAAGTCTTATTACTATGGCTACACCTTC.